The sequence of this TCR beta chain was determined in a study of shared clonotypes between healthy human individuals. The study, taken as a whole, reports: Investigators expected sequencing depth to affect clonotype sharing among donors. When naive CD4 clonotypes were compared across a handful of donors, approximately 5% were shared.

TCRdb keeps only in-frame clones here, not all; method: immunoSEQ multiplex PCR. Found here are about 990,000 clones, around 78% of them singletons; the top ten hold 0.6% to 0.75%. This CDR3 comprises 19 residues. V gave up 1 base and J gave up 4 bases; unmatched junction bases: 11. Germline assignment: CDR1 MGHRA and CDR2 YSYEKL. Details on this clone: The antigen is unknown.

CD4+ cell separation produced CD45RA+ naive and CD45RA-negative memory subsets. The origin of this receptor is a man between 18 and 35 years old in good health. Some clones in this sample may be carry-over from other donors' samples. This sequence joins TRBV4-1 and TRBJ2-2; 11 nucleotides agree with TRBD2. The sequenced material came from memory CD4+ T cells from PBMCs. Subset described: CD45RA-negative fraction. The CDR3 region has the DNA TGCGCCAGCAGCCAAGGGGGATATAGCGGGAGGGCCTCCACCGGGGAGCTGTTTTTT. It is translated as CASSQGGYSGRASTGELFF.